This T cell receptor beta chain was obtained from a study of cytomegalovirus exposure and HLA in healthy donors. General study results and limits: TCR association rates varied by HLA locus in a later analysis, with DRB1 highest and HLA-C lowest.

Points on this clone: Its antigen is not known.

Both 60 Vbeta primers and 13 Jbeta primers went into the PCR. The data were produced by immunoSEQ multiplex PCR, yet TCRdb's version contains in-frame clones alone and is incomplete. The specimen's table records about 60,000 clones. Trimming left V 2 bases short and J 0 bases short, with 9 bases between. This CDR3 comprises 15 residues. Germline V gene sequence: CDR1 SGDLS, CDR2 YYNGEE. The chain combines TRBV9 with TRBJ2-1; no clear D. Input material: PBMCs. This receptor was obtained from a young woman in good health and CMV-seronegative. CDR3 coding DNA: TGTGCCAGCAGCGTTGTATGGAGCTCCTACAATGAGCAGTTCTTC. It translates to CASSVVWSSYNEQFF.